This TCR beta chain was sequenced for a study of T cells in Graves' hyperthyroidism and ophthalmopathy. This clonotype showed up many times. The CDR3 extends over 16 amino acids. After removal of 0 bases from V and 5 bases from J, the junction contained 7 bases not matched to a gene. Looked up from germline, CDR1 is DFQATT and CDR2 is SNEGSKA (reference sequence). Amplified TCR beta CDR3 regions derived from RNA transcripts. TCR CDR3 underwent first-round RT-PCR with the HTBI primer set. Via MiXCR, TCRdb re-called the multiplex PCR reads, giving one row per CDR3 protein. Among around 500,000 distinct CDR3 sequences listed, around 15% were seen once. Graves' hyperthyroidism qualified as stable when ophthalmopathy did not progress within 18 months. The hyperthyroidism patients had all been newly diagnosed, and their disease duration was under 2 months. Their ages ranged from 18 to 65 years. Fresh peripheral blood, 7.5 to 10 ml, was the source of the PBMCs.

The chain links TRBV20-1 to TRBJ2-2; 9 nucleotides align to TRBD1. Input material: blood. The TCR comes from a woman in her 40s with Graves' hyperthyroidism. The CDR3 protein is CSARDRDRVWTGELFF. The CDR3 bases are TGCAGTGCTAGAGACCGGGACAGGGTATGGACCGGGGAGCTGTTTTTT.